One sample yielded the 7 T cell receptor beta chains listed below, sequenced in a study of T cell responses to AZD1222 COVID-19 vaccine (TCRdb year 2021). Explained via the paper, the time point label denotes: baseline before first vaccination. Receptor libraries were prepared by the immunoSEQ multiplex PCR assay. TCRdb provides this immuneACCESS table in a form limited to in-frame rearrangements. Some clones are lacking; in checked studies, under half of them reflect an unresolved V gene, and why the rest are absent is not known. In all, the sample holds 80,000 to 100,000 clones, and around nine tenths of those were seen once. The top ten constitute about an eighth of the sample. The sample in question was peripheral blood, obtained on day 0 of AZD1222 vaccination. The receptors were gathered from an adult in good health.

The chain employs TRBV15 and TRBJ2-5; TRBD2 matches at 9 bases. CDR3 length: 17 residues. Germline V lookup: CDR1 LNHNV, CDR2 YYDKDF (reference sequence). After removal of 0 bases from V and 5 bases from J, the junction contained 10 bases not matched to a gene. For the CDR3, the DNA is TGTGCCACCAGCAGAGATTACTTCAGCGGGGGGAGGGAGACCCAGTACTTC. Translation gives CATSRDYFSGGRETQYF.

The genes are TRBV6-5 and TRBJ1-1; D is uncertain. With 7 bases removed from V and 0 bases from J, the gap between germline ends came to 12 bases. The CDR3 has 14 residues. Germline lookup yields CDR1 MNHEY and CDR2 SVGAGI. The CDR3 loop reads CASMRGMMNTEAFF. CDR3 nucleotides: TGTGCCAGCATGCGGGGTATGATGAACACTGAAGCTTTCTTT.

The chain uses TRBV5-1 and TRBJ2-7; no firm D call. The ends were cut back, 0 bases at V and 1 base at J, with 8 bases in the middle. This CDR3 region has 14 residues. The germline V gene has CDR1 SGHRS and CDR2 YFSETQ. The CDR3 DNA sequence: TGCGCCAGCAGCTTGGGTGGTGTGTCCTACGAGCAGTACTTC. Its translation is CASSLGGVSYEQYF. Full variable domain (outside the CDR3, taken from reference TRBV5-1 and TRBJ2-7): KAGVTQTPRYLIKTRGQQVTLSCSPISGHRSVSWYQQTPGQGLQFLFEYFSETQRNKGNFPGRFSGRQFSNSRSEMNVSTLELGDSALYLCASSLGGVSYEQYFGPGTRLTVT.

The chain is built from TRBV6-5 and TRBJ2-2, with TRBD1 matching 7 bases. Germline CDR1 is MNHEY and CDR2 is SVGAGI. V was pared by 7 bases and J by 1 base, with 6 bases of the junction left unmatched. This CDR3 is built from 15 residues. CDR3 sequence reads: CASTKTGENTGELFF. CDR3 in DNA: TGTGCCAGCACCAAAACAGGGGAGAACACCGGGGAGCTGTTTTTT.

The chain combines TRBV27 with TRBJ2-7, with 10 bases fitting TRBD2. CDR3 length: 15 amino acids. Trimming took 6 bases from V and 6 from J; bases not matched to a gene: 11. CDR1 MNHEY and CDR2 SMNVEV come from the germline V gene (reference sequence). This CDR3 is CASSPASGGSGEQYF. CDR3 DNA sequence: TGTGCCAGCAGCCCGGCTAGCGGGGGTTCGGGCGAGCAGTACTTC.

The V gene is TRBV15, the J gene TRBJ2-7; 9 bases are a match to TRBD1. The germline gives CDR1 LNHNV, CDR2 YYDKDF (reference sequence). The CDR3 is made up of 14 amino acids. V shed 5 bases and J 2 bases; nucleotides not matched to a gene: 4. In DNA, the CDR3 is TGTGCCACCAGCGAGGACAGGGGCCCCTACGAGCAGTACTTC. Amino acids: CATSEDRGPYEQYF.

This chain links TRBV11-3 with TRBJ2-3; the match to TRBD1 covers 7 bases. Germline V gene data show CDR1 as SGHNT and CDR2 as YENEEA. The CDR3 sequence is 13 residues long. With 4 bases clipped from V and 4 bases from J, the junction kept 2 bases outside the gene matches. CDR3 sequence reads: CASSSTGPDTQYF. Written as DNA, the CDR3 is TGTGCCAGCAGCTCGACAGGGCCAGATACGCAGTATTTT.